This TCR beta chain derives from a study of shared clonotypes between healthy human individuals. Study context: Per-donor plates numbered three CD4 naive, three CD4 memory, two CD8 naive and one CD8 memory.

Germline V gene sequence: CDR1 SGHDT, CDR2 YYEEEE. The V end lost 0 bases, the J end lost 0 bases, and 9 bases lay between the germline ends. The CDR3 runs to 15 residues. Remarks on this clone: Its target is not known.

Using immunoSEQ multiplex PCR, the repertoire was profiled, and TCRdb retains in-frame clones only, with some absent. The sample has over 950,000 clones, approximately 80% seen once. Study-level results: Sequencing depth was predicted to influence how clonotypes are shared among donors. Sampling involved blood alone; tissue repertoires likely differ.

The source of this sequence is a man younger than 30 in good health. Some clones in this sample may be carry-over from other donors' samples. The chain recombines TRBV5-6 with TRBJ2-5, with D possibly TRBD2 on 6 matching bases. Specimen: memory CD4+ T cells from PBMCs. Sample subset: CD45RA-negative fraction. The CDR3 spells CASSLGRDDQETQYF. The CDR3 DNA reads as TGTGCCAGCAGCTTGGGGAGGGACGACCAAGAGACCCAGTACTTC.